One and the same sample provided the 32 T cell receptor beta chains below, sequenced in a study of early T cells in non-severe SARS-CoV-2 infection. TCRdb re-derived calls from the 5' RACE reads in MiXCR, one entry per CDR3 protein. Altogether some 64,000 distinct CDR3 sequences are present, 9% to 10% being singletons, with the ten largest covering less than 20%. The sequences come from whole blood, collected at baseline. The receptor set was obtained from an adult who was a healthcare worker with PCR-confirmed SARS-CoV-2 infection or an uninfected control (not recorded which).

This clonotype was counted only a few times. V gene TRBV7-2 combines with J gene TRBJ1-4; 10 bases fit TRBD1. This CDR3 has 15 residues. V lost 3 bases, J lost 10 bases, and 8 bases stayed unmatched. From germline, CDR1 is SGHTA and CDR2 FQGNSA. DNA of the CDR3: TGTGCCAGCAGCTTGGATGGGACAGGGGTAGGAAAACTGTTTTTT. It translates to CASSLDGTGVGKLFF.

CDR3 coding DNA: TGTGCCATCAGTGCGGGCGACTTAGTTCATGAGCAGTTCTTC. Its translation is CAISAGDLVHEQFF. The chain recombines TRBV10-3 with TRBJ2-1; no firm D call. CDR3 length: 14 residues. The V gene lost 4 bases and the J gene lost 8 bases, with 15 bases spanning the gap. Germline CDR1 ENHRY, CDR2 SYGVKD.

This clonotype was detected ten times or more. V and J are TRBV20-1 and TRBJ2-5, with 14 nucleotides matching TRBD2. The CDR3 spans 16 residues. The germline V gene encodes CDR1 DFQATT and CDR2 SNEGSKA (reference sequence). J gave up 3 bases and V 3 bases, and 6 bases lay outside the gene matches. In nucleotides, the CDR3 is TGCAGTGCTAGGGCACCGGGACTAGCGGGAGAAGAGACCCAGTACTTC. Residues: CSARAPGLAGEETQYF.

In this sample, this clonotype turned up a few times. The chain is built from TRBV6-5 and TRBJ2-1; weak D call: TRBD1 (6 bases). V shed 5 bases and J shed 4 bases, with 6 bases lying between them. The CDR3 has 12 amino acids. Per the germline V gene, CDR1 is MNHEY and CDR2 is SVGAGI. The DNA for the CDR3 is TGTGCCAGCAGTGACAGGTACAATGAGCAGTTCTTC. Protein sequence: CASSDRYNEQFF.

This clonotype was picked up many times. The genes are TRBV5-1 and TRBJ2-4; 11 bases align to TRBD2. The CDR3 spans 16 residues. CDR1 and CDR2 (germline): SGHRS, YFSETQ. V lost 3 bases, J lost 0 bases, and 2 bases stayed unmatched. CDR3 in amino acids: CASSSGLAGAKNIQYF. In DNA form, the CDR3 reads TGCGCCAGCAGCTCCGGACTAGCGGGAGCCAAAAACATTCAGTACTTC.

This chain connects TRBV9 to TRBJ1-5; D is possibly TRBD1 (5 bases). The germline V and J ends were trimmed by 3 bases and 7 bases, with 14 bases remaining between them. Germline-derived CDR1 and CDR2 are SGDLS and YYNGEE. The CDR3 is 14 amino acids. The CDR3 region has the DNA TGTGCCAGCAGCGGCCAGGGAGGCGGCCAGCCCCAGCATTTT. Its translation is CASSGQGGGQPQHF.

The sample holds many counts of this clonotype. One end of the junction varies from germline; a read error may be responsible. This chain uses TRBV7-7 with TRBJ1-1; D uncertain. Germline loops: CDR1 SSHAT, CDR2 FNYEAQ (reference sequence). The CDR3 runs 13 residues. The CDR3 region has the DNA TGTGCTAGCAGCCTCAGAAGTTACACTGAAGCTTTCTTT. This encodes CASSLRSYTEAFF.

This clonotype showed up many times. The chain couples TRBV20-1 to TRBJ1-3; 7 nucleotides line up with TRBD1. This CDR3 comprises 15 residues. The germline V gene encodes CDR1 DFQATT and CDR2 SNEGSKA (reference sequence). V was pared by 5 bases and J by 7 bases, with 14 bases of the junction left unmatched. CDR3 loop: CSAPDRAKGGNTIYF. DNA for the CDR3: TGCAGTGCTCCCGACAGGGCAAAAGGAGGGAACACCATATATTTT.

The V call is TRBV6-2 or TRBV6-3, the J call TRBJ1-1; D is ambiguous. The germline V gene encodes CDR1 MNHEY and CDR2 SVGEGT. V was cut by 7 bases and J by 8 bases, with 17 bases left in between. The CDR3 spans 13 residues. The CDR3 spells CASTHPQKVEAFF. The CDR3 nucleotides read TGTGCCAGCACCCATCCCCAGAAGGTCGAAGCTTTCTTT.

As concerns this clonotype: Mismatch with germline at one junction end may stem from a read error. The chain joins TRBV3-1 to TRBJ2-7; 8 positions agree with TRBD2. Germline V gene data show CDR1 as LGHDT and CDR2 as YNNKEL (reference sequence). This CDR3 has 14 residues. Here the CDR3 reads CASSQILSGTSISF. The CDR3 DNA reads as TGTGCCAGCAGCCAAATCCTCTCCGGGACTAGTATCTCGTTC.

This clonotype was observed many times. The rearrangement joins TRBV5-1 to TRBJ2-7, with 11 bases matching TRBD2. V dropped 0 bases and J dropped 5; count of bases not matched to a gene: 10. CDR1 is SGHRS, CDR2 YFSETQ, per germline. This CDR3 is 17 amino acids long. The CDR3, as DNA: TGCGCCAGCAGCTTGGATATGGTAGCGGGGGGGTCTAACGAGCAGTACTTC. Encoded protein: CASSLDMVAGGSNEQYF. The full variable domain, rest sourced from reference TRBV5-1 and TRBJ2-7, is KAGVTQTPRYLIKTRGQQVTLSCSPISGHRSVSWYQQTPGQGLQFLFEYFSETQRNKGNFPGRFSGRQFSNSRSEMNVSTLELGDSALYLCASSLDMVAGGSNEQYFGPGTRLTVT.

This clonotype has just a few counts. The chain joins TRBV7-2 to TRBJ2-1; unclear D gene. V was pared by 4 bases and J by 6 bases, with 13 bases between. This CDR3 is built from 14 residues. Germline loops: CDR1 SGHTA, CDR2 FQGNSA. CDR3: CASSYEQPFNEQFF. The CDR3 DNA is TGTGCCAGCAGCTACGAACAACCCTTCAATGAGCAGTTCTTC.

This clonotype was seen more than once but under ten times. The CDR3 is CASSLVGQNYGYTF. The CDR3 coding sequence is TGTGCCAGCAGCTTGGTCGGTCAAAACTATGGCTACACCTTC. The rearrangement joins TRBV5-6 to TRBJ1-2; the D is unclear. The CDR3 runs 14 residues. V lost 0 bases to trimming and J lost 2 bases, with 8 bases between them. Germline CDR1 SGHDT, CDR2 YYEEEE.

The sample holds many counts of this clonotype. The J gene is TRBJ2-1, the V gene TRBV19, with D maybe TRBD2 (5 bases). Germline V CDR1 and CDR2: LNHDA, SQIVND (reference sequence). The CDR3 has 19 amino acids. Trimming shortened V by 4 bases and J by 7 bases, and 29 bases separated the two germline ends. Here the CDR3 DNA reads TGTGCCAGTAGTACCCCCAGAAAGACTACCTTCGCCGTCGGGAATGAGCAGTTCTTC. Translated, it gives CASSTPRKTTFAVGNEQFF.

This clonotype appeared many times. The chain links TRBV29-1 to TRBJ2-1, with 8 bases fitting TRBD1. The CDR3 is 14 amino acids. CDR1 is SQVTM and CDR2 is ANQGSEA in the germline V gene. V lost 6 bases to trimming and J lost 0 bases; unmatched junction nucleotides: 4. CDR3 nucleotides: TGCAGCGTCCGGACAGGGAGCTCCTACAATGAGCAGTTCTTC. Translated, it gives CSVRTGSSYNEQFF.

In this sample, this clonotype turned up many times. This chain joins TRBV7-2 and TRBJ1-2; D is perhaps TRBD1 (5 bases). Germline V CDR1 and CDR2: SGHTA, FQGNSA. The CDR3 length is 16 residues. V was pared by 2 bases and J by 3 bases, with 16 bases between. The CDR3 sequence: CASSLPGAGVDYGYTF. The CDR3 DNA is TGTGCCAGCAGCTTACCCGGAGCGGGGGTCGACTATGGCTACACCTTC. Full variable domain (remainder filled in from reference TRBV7-2 and TRBJ1-2): GAGVSQSPSNKVTEKGKDVELRCDPISGHTALYWYRQSLGQGLEFLIYFQGNSAPDKSGLPSDRFSAERTGGSVSTLTIQRTQQEDSAVYLCASSLPGAGVDYGYTFGSGTRLTVV.

This clonotype was detected many times. The rearrangement uses TRBV28 and TRBJ2-5; D is possibly TRBD1 or TRBD2 (5 bases each). The CDR3 runs 14 residues. Looked up from germline, CDR1 is MDHEN and CDR2 is SYDVKM. V lost 3 bases and J lost 6, with 14 bases in between. Written as DNA, the CDR3 is TGTGCCAGCAGTTTGGGCCCGGGACCAAAGACCCAGTACTTC. Translation: CASSLGPGPKTQYF.

This clonotype occurred many times. The chain carries TRBV27 and TRBJ2-3; D is undetermined. V lost 7 bases to trimming and J lost 1 base, with 12 bases between them. This CDR3 comprises 14 residues. CDR1 is MNHEY, CDR2 SMNVEV, per germline (reference sequence). CDR3 sequence: CASTKFRGTDTQYF. Written as DNA, the CDR3 is TGTGCCAGCACCAAATTTAGAGGCACAGATACGCAGTATTTT.

The sample holds many counts of this clonotype. The V call is TRBV4-3, the J call TRBJ2-1; D ambiguous. The germline V gene encodes CDR1 LGHNA and CDR2 YSLEER. This CDR3 comprises 17 residues. V lost 0 bases to trimming and J lost 4 bases, with 16 bases between them. In DNA form, the CDR3 reads TGCGCCAGCAGCCAAGATTACGGATCTAGAACGTACAATGAGCAGTTCTTC. This encodes CASSQDYGSRTYNEQFF.

This clonotype has more than one count but fewer than ten. The chain carries TRBV28 and TRBJ1-4; the match to TRBD1 covers 7 bases. Germline V gene lookup returns CDR1 MDHEN and CDR2 SYDVKM. CDR3 length equals 15 residues. J gave up 8 bases and V 5 bases, and 11 bases lay outside the gene matches. In DNA form, the CDR3 reads TGTGCCAGCAGTCCCACGGGACAGTCGCGCGAAAAACTGTTTTTT. It encodes CASSPTGQSREKLFF.

The chain has TRBV5-5 and TRBJ1-2; tentatively, D is TRBD1 (5 bases). The CDR3 spans 14 residues. V dropped 4 bases and J dropped 5 bases, with 15 bases sitting between them. CDR1 is SGHKS, CDR2 YYEKEE, per germline (reference sequence). The CDR3 DNA is TGTGCCAGCAGCCCCCAGACAGAACCGTATGGCTACACCTTC. Translated, it gives CASSPQTEPYGYTF.

This clonotype was counted at least ten times. The chain has TRBV9 and TRBJ2-1, with 11 bases matching TRBD2. The CDR3 loop spans 13 amino acids. Germline trimming cut 4 bases from V and 8 bases from J; bases unmatched to any gene: 2. Germline lookup yields CDR1 SGDLS and CDR2 YYNGEE. The CDR3 here is CASSPSGRYEQFF. In DNA, the CDR3 is TGTGCCAGCAGCCCTAGCGGGAGGTATGAGCAGTTCTTC. Full variable domain (missing parts from reference TRBV9 and TRBJ2-1): DSGVTQTPKHLITATGQRVTLRCSPRSGDLSVYWYQQSLDQGLQFLIQYYNGEERAKGNILERFSAQQFPDLHSELNLSSLELGDSALYFCASSPSGRYEQFFGPGTRLTVL.

This clonotype has at least ten counts. The chain has TRBV10-3 and TRBJ2-7; unclear D gene. Trimming took off 6 bases at V and 4 bases at J, with 7 bases between the two ends. From germline, CDR1 is ENHRY and CDR2 SYGVKD. This CDR3 is 11 amino acids long. The CDR3 sequence is CAISPKYEQYF. The CDR3 nucleotides read TGTGCCATCAGCCCAAAATACGAGCAGTACTTC.

This clonotype was seen more than once but under ten times. The chain combines TRBV18 with TRBJ1-6, with TRBD1 matching over 9 bases. Germline V gives CDR1 KGHSH, CDR2 LQKENI. This CDR3 region has 14 residues. With V trimmed by 2 bases and J by 8 bases, 1 base remained unmatched. The CDR3, as DNA: TGTGCCAGCTCACCAAGGACAGGGGATTCACCCCTCCACTTT. Translated: CASSPRTGDSPLHF.

The chain carries TRBV6-2 or TRBV6-3 and TRBJ2-7; 11 nucleotides line up with TRBD2. This CDR3 comprises 16 residues. V shed 2 bases, J shed 3 bases, and the junction held 6 bases outside the gene matches. CDR1 is MNHEY and CDR2 is SVGEGT in the germline V gene. The CDR3 spells CASSYPLAGGNYEQYF. CDR3 nucleotides: TGTGCCAGCAGTTACCCGCTAGCGGGAGGCAACTACGAGCAGTACTTC.

This clonotype occurred many times. The genes are TRBV29-1 and TRBJ2-7; 7 nucleotides agree with TRBD1. The CDR3 totals 12 residues. Germline V lookup: CDR1 SQVTM, CDR2 ANQGSEA. J lost 6 bases, V lost 7 bases, and 9 bases had no gene match. In nucleotides, the CDR3 is TGCAGCGGACGACAGGGAAGGGGCGAGCAGTACTTC. Translated: CSGRQGRGEQYF.

This clonotype was counted ten times or more. The V call is TRBV7-8, the J call TRBJ1-5; D may be TRBD1 (5 bases). Germline lookup yields CDR1 SGHVS and CDR2 FQNEAQ. V gave up 1 base and J gave up 7 bases, with 14 bases separating them. The CDR3 runs 15 residues. The CDR3 coding sequence is TGTGCCAGCAGCTTAGATTTCGGGGGTAGCCAGCCCCAGCATTTT. As protein: CASSLDFGGSQPQHF.

This clonotype was recorded at least ten times. CDR3 DNA: TGTGCCAGCAGTTCCGGCTTCGGGACCCAGTACTTC. Protein: CASSSGFGTQYF. The chain carries TRBV6-2 or TRBV6-3 and TRBJ2-5; D remains ambiguous. V gave up 4 bases and J gave up 7 bases, with 10 bases separating them. Looked up from germline, CDR1 is MNHEY and CDR2 is SVGEGT. There are 12 residues in the CDR3.

This clonotype has a count of ten or more. This chain links TRBV3-1 with TRBJ1-1, with TRBD1 matching 8 bases. V was pared by 5 bases and J by 4 bases, with 6 bases of the junction left unmatched. Germline loops: CDR1 LGHDT, CDR2 YNNKEL (reference sequence). This CDR3 is 14 amino acids long. The chain's CDR3 is CASSDRTGGTEAFF. CDR3 DNA sequence: TGTGCCAGCAGCGACCGAACAGGGGGCACTGAAGCTTTCTTT.

This clonotype was seen repeatedly, ten times or more. The rearrangement links TRBV5-1 to TRBJ2-5; D call uncertain. Between the trimmed V and J ends, which lost 4 bases and 1 base, there was a span of 5 bases. Germline CDR1 reads SGHRS; CDR2 reads YFSETQ. This CDR3 contains 12 residues. The CDR3 coding sequence is TGCGCCAGCAGCCAGACCCAAGAGACCCAGTACTTC. This codes for CASSQTQETQYF.

This clonotype has at least ten counts. The chain uses TRBV12-3 or TRBV12-4 and TRBJ2-5, with 15 bases lining up with TRBD2. The length of the CDR3 is 19 residues. After removal of 3 bases from V and 7 bases from J, the junction contained 15 bases not matched to a gene. CDR3 sequence: CASSFGFGLAGGPNVTQYF. Here the CDR3 DNA reads TGTGCCAGCAGTTTCGGCTTCGGACTAGCGGGAGGGCCGAACGTGACCCAGTACTTC.

This clonotype was picked up a small number of times. V usage is TRBV7-2 and J usage is TRBJ2-3, with D unclear. Germline values: CDR1 SGHTA, CDR2 FQGNSA. Trimming stripped 2 bases from V and 4 bases from J, with 16 bases between. The CDR3 spans 16 residues. Here the CDR3 reads CASSLQALLVADTQYF. In nucleotides, the CDR3 is TGTGCCAGCAGCTTACAAGCCCTCTTGGTCGCAGATACGCAGTATTTT.